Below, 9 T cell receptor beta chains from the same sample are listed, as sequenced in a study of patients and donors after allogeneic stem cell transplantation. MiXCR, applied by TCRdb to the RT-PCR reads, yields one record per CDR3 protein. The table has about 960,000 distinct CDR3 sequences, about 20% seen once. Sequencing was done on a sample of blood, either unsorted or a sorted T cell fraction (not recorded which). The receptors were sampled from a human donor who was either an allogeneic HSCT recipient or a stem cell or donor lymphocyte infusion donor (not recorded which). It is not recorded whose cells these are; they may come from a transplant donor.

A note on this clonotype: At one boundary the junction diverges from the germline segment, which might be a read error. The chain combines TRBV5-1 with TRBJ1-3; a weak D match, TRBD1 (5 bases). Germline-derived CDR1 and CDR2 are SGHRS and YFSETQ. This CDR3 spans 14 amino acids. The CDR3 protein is CASSTGYAGSTIYF. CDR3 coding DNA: TGCGCCAGCAGCACAGGATACGCTGGAAGCACCATATATTTT.

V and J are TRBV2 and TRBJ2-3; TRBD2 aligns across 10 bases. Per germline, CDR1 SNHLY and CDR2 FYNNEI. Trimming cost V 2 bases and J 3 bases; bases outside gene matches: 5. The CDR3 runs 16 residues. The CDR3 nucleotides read TGTGCCAGCAGTGAATGGGTAGCGGGAGGAACAGATACGCAGTATTTT. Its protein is CASSEWVAGGTDTQYF. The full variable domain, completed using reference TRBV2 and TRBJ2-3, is EPEVTQTPSHQVTQMGQEVILRCVPISNHLYFYWYRQILGQKVEFLVSFYNNEISEKSEIFDDQFSVERPDGSNFTLKIRSTKLEDSAMYFCASSEWVAGGTDTQYFGPGTRLTVL.

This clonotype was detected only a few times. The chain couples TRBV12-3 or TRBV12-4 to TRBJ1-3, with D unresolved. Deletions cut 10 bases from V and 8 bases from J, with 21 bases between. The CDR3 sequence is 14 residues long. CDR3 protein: CAKTGGPPRHTIYF. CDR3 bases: TGTGCCAAAACTGGTGGGCCACCAAGACACACCATATATTTT.

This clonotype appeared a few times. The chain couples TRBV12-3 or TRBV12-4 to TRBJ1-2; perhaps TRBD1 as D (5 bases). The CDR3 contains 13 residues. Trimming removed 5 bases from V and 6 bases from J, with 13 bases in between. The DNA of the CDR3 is TGTGCCAGCAGTCCACATGGAGGGGATGGCTACACCTTC. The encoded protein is CASSPHGGDGYTF.

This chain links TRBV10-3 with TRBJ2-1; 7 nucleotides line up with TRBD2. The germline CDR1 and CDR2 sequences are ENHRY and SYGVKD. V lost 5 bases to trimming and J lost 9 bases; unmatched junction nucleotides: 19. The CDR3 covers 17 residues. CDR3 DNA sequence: TGTGCCATCAGTCCATGGACTAGTAAGAAGGACCTCGGTGAGCAGTTCTTC. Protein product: CAISPWTSKKDLGEQFF.

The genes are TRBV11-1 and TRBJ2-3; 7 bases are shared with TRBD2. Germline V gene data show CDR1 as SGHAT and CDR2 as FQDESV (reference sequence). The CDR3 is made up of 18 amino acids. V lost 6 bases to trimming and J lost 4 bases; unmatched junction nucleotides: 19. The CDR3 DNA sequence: TGTGCCAGCAGAACGAGCGGGGTGGCCTTAATCTCCTCAGATACGCAGTATTTT. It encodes CASRTSGVALISSDTQYF.

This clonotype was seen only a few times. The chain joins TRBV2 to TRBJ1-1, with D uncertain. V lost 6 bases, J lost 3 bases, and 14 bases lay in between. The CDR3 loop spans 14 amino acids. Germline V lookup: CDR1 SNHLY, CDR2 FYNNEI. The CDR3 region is CASSNDILDTEAFF. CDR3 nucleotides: TGTGCCAGCAGCAATGACATTCTGGACACTGAAGCTTTCTTT.

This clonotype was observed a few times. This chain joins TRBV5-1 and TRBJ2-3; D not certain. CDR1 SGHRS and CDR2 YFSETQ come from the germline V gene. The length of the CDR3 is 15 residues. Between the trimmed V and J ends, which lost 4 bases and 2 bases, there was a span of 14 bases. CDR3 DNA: TGCGCCAGCAGCCCCGACAAGTCCTACACAGATACGCAGTATTTT. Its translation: CASSPDKSYTDTQYF.

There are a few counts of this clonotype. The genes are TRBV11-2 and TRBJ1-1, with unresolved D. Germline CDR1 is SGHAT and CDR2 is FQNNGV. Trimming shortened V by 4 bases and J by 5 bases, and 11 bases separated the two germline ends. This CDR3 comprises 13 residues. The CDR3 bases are TGTGCCAGCAGCTCCTGGGGTGGTACTGAAGCTTTCTTT. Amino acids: CASSSWGGTEAFF.